This record looks at one TCR beta chain sequence and its context. Antigen: not known. These data are taken from a study of human CD8 memory T cell subsets. Scientists made TCR beta libraries using UMI-labeled 5' RACE. TCRdb re-analyzed the 5' RACE reads; it lists each CDR3 protein once, without DNA. This listing includes 5,000 to 6,000 distinct CDR3 sequences. The CDR3 length is 14 residues. The germline CDR1 and CDR2 sequences are PRHDT and FYEKMQ (reference sequence). Study-wide points: Chao1 estimates suggested higher diversity in stem-like memory T cells than in precursor exhausted T cells. The stem-like memory and precursor exhausted T cell populations displayed similarly high diversity, which was not the case for effector memory cells.

The authors enriched total CD8+ T cells by negative magnetic separation. The chain couples TRBV13 to TRBJ2-4; TCRdb picks TRBD1, but there is no DNA to check that call. The source of this sequence is a human donor in good health. Specimen: CD8+ T cells from PBMCs. CDR3 residues: CASTPRQGYNIQYF.